This passage covers 18 T cell receptor beta chains from one sample sequenced in a study of T cells in localized non-small cell lung cancer. TCRdb's table, derived via immunoSEQ multiplex PCR, lists solely in-frame clones and lacks some. This sample has over 1,500 clones, with roughly 21% found just once. This specimen consisted of lung tumor tissue, obtained before any cancer treatment. These receptors all stem from a female donor older than 55 with stage II lung adenocarcinoma.

V usage is TRBV29-1 and J usage is TRBJ1-2; 9 bases map to TRBD1. The V and J ends lost 6 bases and 6 bases, in that order; junction bases with no gene match: 8. The CDR3 covers 13 residues. Germline CDR1 and CDR2: SQVTM and ANQGSEA. In nucleotides, the CDR3 is TGCAGCGTCCGCCGGGGACAGGGTAATGGCTACACCTTC. As protein: CSVRRGQGNGYTF.

The chain employs TRBV11-3 and TRBJ2-3, with D possibly being TRBD1 (6 bases). The germline CDR1 and CDR2 sequences are SGHNT and YENEEA. CDR3 length: 15 residues. V was cut by 5 bases and J by 1 base, with 13 bases left in between. CDR3 in amino acids: CASSLQGMGTDTQYF. CDR3 nucleotide sequence: TGTGCCAGCAGCCTCCAGGGGATGGGCACAGATACGCAGTATTTT.

In nucleotides, the CDR3 is TGTGCCAGCAGTTACTTGGGCGAGCATGTTCCGCCTCGACAGGGGGCGAGGACTAATGAAAAACTGTTTTTT. Its protein product is CASSYLGEHVPPRQGARTNEKLFF. The chain links TRBV6-8 to TRBJ1-4, with 10 bases fitting TRBD1. The junction had 25 bases not matched to a gene; V was cut back by 1 base and J by 2 bases. The CDR3 has 24 amino acids. Germline assignment: CDR1 MNHGY and CDR2 SAAAGT.

V is TRBV19 and J is TRBJ1-6; D is uncertain. Deletions cut 7 bases from V and 13 bases from J, with 26 bases between. The CDR3 is made up of 16 amino acids. Germline CDR1 is LNHDA and CDR2 is SQIVND (reference sequence). The CDR3 is CASNLQTRGGMWPLHF. DNA of the CDR3: TGTGCCAGTAACCTCCAGACCCGTGGCGGGATGTGGCCCCTCCACTTT.

This clone is medium-sized (0.01 to 0.1%) in the sample. The chain has TRBV11-3 and TRBJ2-1; D is ambiguous. Between the trimmed V and J ends, which lost 1 base and 1 base, there was a span of 17 bases. This CDR3 has 18 amino acids. CDR1 is SGHNT, CDR2 YENEEA, per germline. Here the CDR3 DNA reads TGTGCCAGCAGCTTAGGTGTGACGGGCCTTGGGTCCTACAATGAGCAGTTCTTC. Protein product: CASSLGVTGLGSYNEQFF. Full variable domain (missing parts from reference TRBV11-3 and TRBJ2-1): EAGVVQSPRYKIIEKKQPVAFWCNPISGHNTLYWYLQNLGQGPELLIRYENEEAVDDSQLPKDRFSAERLKGVDSTLKIQPAELGDSAVYLCASSLGVTGLGSYNEQFFGPGTRLTVL.

This clone was counted between two and nine times. This sequence joins TRBV19 and TRBJ1-6; D may be TRBD1 (5 bases). V was clipped by 7 bases and J by 10 bases, with 14 bases between them. In germline, CDR1 is LNHDA, CDR2 SQIVND (reference sequence). The CDR3 runs to 13 residues. The CDR3 sequence is CASTGGFSSPLHF. The CDR3 DNA reads as TGTGCCAGTACCGGGGGGTTCTCGTCACCCCTCCACTTT. Full variable domain (remainder filled in from reference TRBV19 and TRBJ1-6): DGGITQSPKYLFRKEGQNVTLSCEQNLNHDAMYWYRQDPGQGLRLIYYSQIVNDFQKGDIAEGYSVSREKKESFPLTVTSAQKNPTAFYLCASTGGFSSPLHFGNGTRLTVT.

This chain joins TRBV10-2 and TRBJ2-5, with TRBD2 matching 7 bases. Losses at the gene ends were 2 bases for V and 1 base for J; bases not matched to a gene: 4. The CDR3 totals 15 residues. Germline-derived CDR1 and CDR2 are WSHSY and SAAADI. CDR3 nucleotide sequence: TGCGCCAGCAGTGAGCTCGCTAGCGGCCAAGAGACCCAGTACTTC. Translating it yields CASSELASGQETQYF.

The table lists this clone with a few counts. This chain connects TRBV6-8 to TRBJ2-2; possibly TRBD1 or TRBD2 for D (5 bases each). This CDR3 is built from 16 residues. The germline gives CDR1 MNHGY, CDR2 SAAAGT. V lost 0 bases, J lost 7 bases, and 15 bases lay in between. CDR3 in DNA: TGTGCCAGCAGTTACTCGAGAGGTCGAGGGGTCGGGGAGCTGTTTTTT. The encoded protein is CASSYSRGRGVGELFF.

The chain joins TRBV30 to TRBJ1-2, with TRBD1 as a possible D gene (5 bases). From germline, CDR1 is GTSNPN and CDR2 SVGIG (reference sequence). V lost 1 base to trimming and J lost 5 bases, with 8 bases between them. This CDR3 spans 12 amino acids. DNA for the CDR3: TGTGCCTGGAGTGGGGGCAAGTATGGCTACACCTTC. Amino acids: CAWSGGKYGYTF.

The V gene is TRBV29-1, the J gene TRBJ1-2; D gene unclear. Germline CDR1 SQVTM, CDR2 ANQGSEA. The CDR3 has 14 residues. Trimming stripped 0 bases from V and 6 bases from J, with 14 bases between. The CDR3 DNA follows: TGCAGCGTTGAAGATCTTCACCGTGGCAATGGCTACACCTTC. Protein sequence: CSVEDLHRGNGYTF.

This clone has just a few counts. V and J are TRBV30 and TRBJ2-3; TRBD2 might be the D (6 bases). Trimming stripped 4 bases from V and 4 bases from J, with 12 bases between. Germline CDR1 is GTSNPN and CDR2 is SVGIG (reference sequence). The CDR3 is 13 residues long. The CDR3 protein is CAWTLPGADTQYF. In DNA form, the CDR3 reads TGTGCCTGGACCCTGCCGGGGGCAGATACGCAGTATTTT. Using reference TRBV30 and TRBJ2-3 for the parts outside the CDR3, the full variable domain is SQTIHQWPATLVQPVGSPLSLECTVEGTSNPNLYWYRQAAGRGLQLLFYSVGIGQISSEVPQNLSASRPQDRQFILSSKKLLLSDSGFYLCAWTLPGADTQYFGPGTRLTVL.

This clone came up a few times. The chain recombines TRBV7-1 with TRBJ2-3; weak D call: TRBD2 (5 bases). Being an ORF, TRBV7-1 has a function that is uncertain. V was clipped by 6 bases and J by 10 bases, with 17 bases between them. This CDR3 has 13 residues. CDR3 in DNA: TGTGCCAGCAGTCTTACTAGGTGGGATCCGCAGTATTTT. It specifies CASSLTRWDPQYF.

The chain combines TRBV29-1 with TRBJ1-2; perhaps TRBD1 as D (5 bases). The CDR3 has 15 amino acids. CDR1 and CDR2 (germline): SQVTM, ANQGSEA. V lost 4 bases and J 2 bases, leaving 17 bases between the germline ends. CDR3 amino acids: CSVGGREGGNYGYTF. CDR3 in DNA: TGCAGCGTTGGGGGCAGGGAGGGAGGGAACTATGGCTACACCTTC.

This chain's CDR3 is CAWSRTTGNQPQHF. In DNA form, the CDR3 reads TGTGCCTGGAGTCGGACGACTGGCAATCAGCCCCAGCATTTT. The genes are TRBV30 and TRBJ1-5; D is undetermined. The V and J ends lost 2 bases and 2 bases respectively, with 10 bases between them. The V gene's germline CDR1 is GTSNPN and CDR2 SVGIG (reference sequence). The CDR3 covers 14 residues.

The V call is TRBV19, the J call TRBJ2-4; D tentatively reads TRBD1 or TRBD2 (6 bases each). Germline CDR1 reads LNHDA; CDR2 reads SQIVND (reference sequence). CDR3 length equals 16 residues. V lost 2 bases to trimming and J lost 7 bases, with 18 bases between them. CDR3 region: CASSIRFRQEGNIQYF. The CDR3 region has the DNA TGTGCCAGTAGTATAAGATTCAGACAGGAGGGGAACATTCAGTACTTC. Full variable domain (missing parts from reference TRBV19 and TRBJ2-4): DGGITQSPKYLFRKEGQNVTLSCEQNLNHDAMYWYRQDPGQGLRLIYYSQIVNDFQKGDIAEGYSVSREKKESFPLTVTSAQKNPTAFYLCASSIRFRQEGNIQYFGAGTRLSVL.

The J gene is TRBJ2-3, the V gene TRBV18; TRBD2 agrees at 9 bases. Trimming removed 6 bases from V and 6 bases from J; junction bases left unmatched: 10. CDR1 and CDR2 from the germline V gene are KGHSH and LQKENI. The CDR3 sequence is 15 residues long. CDR3 nucleotide sequence: TGTGCCAGCTCGCCAGAGCGGGGGGCAGGGGATACGCAGTATTTT. Its translation: CASSPERGAGDTQYF.

The rearrangement uses TRBV11-3 and TRBJ2-3; D remains unclear. This CDR3 comprises 17 residues. The germline V and J ends were trimmed by 3 bases and 0 bases, with 16 bases remaining between them. The V gene's germline CDR1 is SGHNT and CDR2 YENEEA. In DNA form, the CDR3 reads TGTGCCAGCAGCTTGGTAGGCTTACTGTCTAGCACAGATACGCAGTATTTT. Its protein is CASSLVGLLSSTDTQYF.

The chain combines TRBV6-8 with TRBJ1-3, with TRBD1 identical over 7 bases. The V gene's germline CDR1 is MNHGY and CDR2 SAAAGT. This CDR3 region has 14 residues. Trimming cost V 4 bases and J 3 bases; bases outside gene matches: 3. The CDR3 DNA sequence: TGTGCCAGCAGTTCCGGACAGGATGGAAACACCATATATTTT. Its protein is CASSSGQDGNTIYF.